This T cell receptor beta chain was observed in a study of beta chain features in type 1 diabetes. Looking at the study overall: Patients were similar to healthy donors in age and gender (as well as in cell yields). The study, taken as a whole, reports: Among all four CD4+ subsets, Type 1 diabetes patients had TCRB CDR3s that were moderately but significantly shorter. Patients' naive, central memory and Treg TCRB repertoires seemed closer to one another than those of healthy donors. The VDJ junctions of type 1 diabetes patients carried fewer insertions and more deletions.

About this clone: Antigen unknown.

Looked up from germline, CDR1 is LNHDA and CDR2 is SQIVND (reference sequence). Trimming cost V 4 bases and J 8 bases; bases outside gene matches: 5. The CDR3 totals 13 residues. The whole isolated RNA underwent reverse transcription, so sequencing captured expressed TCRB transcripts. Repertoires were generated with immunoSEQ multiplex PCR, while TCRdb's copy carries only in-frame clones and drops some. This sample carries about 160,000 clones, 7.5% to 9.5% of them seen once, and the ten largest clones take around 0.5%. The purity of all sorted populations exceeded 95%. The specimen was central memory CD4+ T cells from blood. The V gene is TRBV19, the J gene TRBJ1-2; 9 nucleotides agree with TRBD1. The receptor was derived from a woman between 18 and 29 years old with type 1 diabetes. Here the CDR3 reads CASSTSGQGGYTF. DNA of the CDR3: TGTGCCAGTAGTACCTCGGGACAGGGCGGCTACACCTTC.